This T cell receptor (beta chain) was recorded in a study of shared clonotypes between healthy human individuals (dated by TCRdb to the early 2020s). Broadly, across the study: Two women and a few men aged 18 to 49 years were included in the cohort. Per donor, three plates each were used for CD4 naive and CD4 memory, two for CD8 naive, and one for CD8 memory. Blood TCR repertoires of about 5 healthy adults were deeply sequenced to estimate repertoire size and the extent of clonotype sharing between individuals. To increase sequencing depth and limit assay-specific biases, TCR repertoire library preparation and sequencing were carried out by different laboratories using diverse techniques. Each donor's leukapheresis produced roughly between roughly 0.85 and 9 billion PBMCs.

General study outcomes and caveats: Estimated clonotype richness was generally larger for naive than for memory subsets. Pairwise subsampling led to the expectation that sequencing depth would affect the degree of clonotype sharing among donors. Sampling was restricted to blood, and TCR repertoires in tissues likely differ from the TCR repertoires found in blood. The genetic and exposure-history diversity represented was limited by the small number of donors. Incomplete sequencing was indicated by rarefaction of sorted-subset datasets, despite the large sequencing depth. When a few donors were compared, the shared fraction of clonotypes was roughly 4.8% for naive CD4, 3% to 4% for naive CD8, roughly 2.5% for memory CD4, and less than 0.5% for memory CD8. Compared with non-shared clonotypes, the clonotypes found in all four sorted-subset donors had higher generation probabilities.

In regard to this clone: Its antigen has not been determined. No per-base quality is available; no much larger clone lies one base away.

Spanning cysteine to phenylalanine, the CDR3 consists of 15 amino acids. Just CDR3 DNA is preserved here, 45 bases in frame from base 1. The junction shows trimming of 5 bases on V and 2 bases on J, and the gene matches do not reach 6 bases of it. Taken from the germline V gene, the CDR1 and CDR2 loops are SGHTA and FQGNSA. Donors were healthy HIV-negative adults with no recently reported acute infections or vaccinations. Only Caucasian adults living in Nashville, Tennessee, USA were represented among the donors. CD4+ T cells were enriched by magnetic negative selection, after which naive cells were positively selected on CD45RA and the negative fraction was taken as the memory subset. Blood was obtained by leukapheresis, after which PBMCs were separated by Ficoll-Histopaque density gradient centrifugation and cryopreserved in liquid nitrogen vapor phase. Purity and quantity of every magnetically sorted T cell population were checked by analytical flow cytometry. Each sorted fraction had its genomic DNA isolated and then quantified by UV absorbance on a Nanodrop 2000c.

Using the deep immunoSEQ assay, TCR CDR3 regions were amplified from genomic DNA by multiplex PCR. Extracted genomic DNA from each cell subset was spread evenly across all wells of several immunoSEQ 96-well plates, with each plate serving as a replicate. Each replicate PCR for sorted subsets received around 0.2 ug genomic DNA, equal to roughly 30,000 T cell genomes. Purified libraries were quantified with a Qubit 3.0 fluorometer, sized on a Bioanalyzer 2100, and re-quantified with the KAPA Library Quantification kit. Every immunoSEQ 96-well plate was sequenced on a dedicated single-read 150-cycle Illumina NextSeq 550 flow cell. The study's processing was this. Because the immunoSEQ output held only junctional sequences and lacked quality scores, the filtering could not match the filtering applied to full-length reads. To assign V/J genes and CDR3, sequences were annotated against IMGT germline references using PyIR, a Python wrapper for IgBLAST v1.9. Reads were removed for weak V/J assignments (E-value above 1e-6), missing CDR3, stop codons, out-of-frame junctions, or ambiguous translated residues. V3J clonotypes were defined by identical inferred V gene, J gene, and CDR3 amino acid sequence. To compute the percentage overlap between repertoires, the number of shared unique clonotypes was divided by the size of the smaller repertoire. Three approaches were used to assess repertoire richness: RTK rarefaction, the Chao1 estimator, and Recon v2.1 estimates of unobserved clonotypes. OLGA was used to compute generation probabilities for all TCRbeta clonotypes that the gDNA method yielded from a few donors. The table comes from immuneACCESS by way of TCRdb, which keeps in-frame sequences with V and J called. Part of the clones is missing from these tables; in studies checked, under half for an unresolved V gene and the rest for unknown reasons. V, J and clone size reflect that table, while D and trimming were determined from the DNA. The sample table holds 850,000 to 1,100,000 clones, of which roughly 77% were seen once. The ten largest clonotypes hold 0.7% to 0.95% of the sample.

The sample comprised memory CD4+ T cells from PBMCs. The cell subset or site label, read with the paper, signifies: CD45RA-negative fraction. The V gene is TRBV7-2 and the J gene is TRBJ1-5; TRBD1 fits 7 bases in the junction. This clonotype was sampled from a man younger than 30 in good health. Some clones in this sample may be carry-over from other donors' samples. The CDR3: CASSRGGAGNQPQHF. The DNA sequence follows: TGTGCCAGCAGCCGAGGGGGCGCGGGCAATCAGCCCCAGCATTTT. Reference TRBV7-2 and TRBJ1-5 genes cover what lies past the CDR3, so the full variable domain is GAGVSQSPSNKVTEKGKDVELRCDPISGHTALYWYRQSLGQGLEFLIYFQGNSAPDKSGLPSDRFSAERTGGSVSTLTIQRTQQEDSAVYLCASSRGGAGNQPQHFGDGTRLSIL.